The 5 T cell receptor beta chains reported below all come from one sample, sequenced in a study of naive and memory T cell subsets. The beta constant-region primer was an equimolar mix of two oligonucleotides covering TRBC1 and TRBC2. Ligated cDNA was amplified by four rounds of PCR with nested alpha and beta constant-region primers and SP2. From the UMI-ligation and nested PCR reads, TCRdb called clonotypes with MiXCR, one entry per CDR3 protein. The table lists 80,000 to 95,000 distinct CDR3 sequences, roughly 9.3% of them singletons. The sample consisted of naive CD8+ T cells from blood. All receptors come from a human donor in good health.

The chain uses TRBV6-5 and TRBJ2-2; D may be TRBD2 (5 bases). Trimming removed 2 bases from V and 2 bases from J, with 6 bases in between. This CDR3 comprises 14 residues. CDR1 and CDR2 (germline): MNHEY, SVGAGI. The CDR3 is CASSYGLNTGELFF. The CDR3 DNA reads TGTGCCAGCAGTTACGGACTCAACACCGGGGAGCTGTTTTTT.

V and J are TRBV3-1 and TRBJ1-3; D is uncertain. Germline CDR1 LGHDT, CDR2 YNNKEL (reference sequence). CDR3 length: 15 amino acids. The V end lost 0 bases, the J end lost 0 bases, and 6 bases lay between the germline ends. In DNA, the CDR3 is TGTGCCAGCAGCCAAGAGTATTACTCTGGAAACACCATATATTTT. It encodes CASSQEYYSGNTIYF.

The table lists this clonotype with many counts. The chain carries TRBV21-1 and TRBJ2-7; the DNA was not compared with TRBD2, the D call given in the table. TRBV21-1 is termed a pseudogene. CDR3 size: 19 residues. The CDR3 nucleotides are TGTGCCAGCAGCCCCGACCCGCTAGCGGGGACCACAGACTCCTACGAGCAGTACTTC. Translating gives CASSPDPLAGTTDSYEQYF.

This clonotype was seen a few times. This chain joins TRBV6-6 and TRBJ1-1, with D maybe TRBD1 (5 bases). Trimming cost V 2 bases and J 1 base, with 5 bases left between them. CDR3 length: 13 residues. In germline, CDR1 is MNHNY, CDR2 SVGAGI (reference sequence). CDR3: CASSYGGNTEAFF. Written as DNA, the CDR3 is TGTGCCAGCAGTTACGGGGGGAACACTGAAGCTTTCTTT.

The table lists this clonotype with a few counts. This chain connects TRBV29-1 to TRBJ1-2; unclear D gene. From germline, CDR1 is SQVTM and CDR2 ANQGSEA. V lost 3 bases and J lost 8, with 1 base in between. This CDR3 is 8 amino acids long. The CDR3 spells CSVEGYTF. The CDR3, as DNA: TGCAGCGTTGAGGGCTACACCTTC.